This TCR beta chain was sequenced in a study of cytomegalovirus exposure and HLA in healthy donors. General study points: It was approximately 170 TCR beta chains that were listed as cytomegalovirus-associated. The classifier reportedly diagnosed cytomegalovirus status with high specificity and sensitivity.

TCRdb's copy holds only in-frame clones and misses some; the assay was immunoSEQ multiplex PCR. Of about 240,000 clones listed, roughly 86% are singletons. Concerning this clone: Its antigen is still unknown.

This CDR3 is built from 15 residues. J gave up 0 bases and V 0 bases, and 2 bases lay outside the gene matches. CDR1 is MNHNS and CDR2 is SASEGT in the germline V gene. Sequences were obtained from PBMCs. The TCR sequence derives from a woman under 40 in good health and CMV-seropositive. This chain joins TRBV6-1 and TRBJ2-7; 7 bases fit TRBD2. CDR3 residues: CASSEATGGSYEQYF. The CDR3 nucleotides are TGTGCCAGCAGTGAAGCAACGGGGGGCTCCTACGAGCAGTACTTC.